The 20 T cell receptor beta chains below come from one sample, sequenced in a study of blood T cell repertoires in COVID-19. Sequencing was performed with immunoSEQ multiplex PCR; in TCRdb, only in-frame clones are kept and a portion is missing. The sample includes more than 200,000 clones, around 80% seen only once; the top ten take 27%. Sequencing was performed on peripheral blood. The receptors stem from a man aged 40-50 years with acute or convalescent COVID-19.

The J gene is TRBJ2-5, the V gene TRBV2, with TRBD2 identical over 8 bases. The V gene end was trimmed by 8 bases and the J gene end by 5 bases; junction bases not matched to a gene: 10. CDR3 length: 14 residues. CDR1 is SNHLY and CDR2 is FYNNEI in the germline V gene. The CDR3 DNA reads as TGTGCCAGCTCGGGGGGGATCCTAGGGGAGACCCAGTACTTC. This gives the protein CASSGGILGETQYF. Supplemented by reference TRBV2 and TRBJ2-5, the full variable domain reads EPEVTQTPSHQVTQMGQEVILRCVPISNHLYFYWYRQILGQKVEFLVSFYNNEISEKSEIFDDQFSVERPDGSNFTLKIRSTKLEDSAMYFCASSGGILGETQYFGPGTRLLVL.

The rearrangement uses TRBV27 and TRBJ1-1; TRBD1 matches at 7 bases. CDR3 length: 17 residues. Germline CDR1 reads MNHEY; CDR2 reads SMNVEV (reference sequence). J gave up 4 bases and V 0 bases, and 11 bases lay outside the gene matches. The CDR3 DNA reads as TGTGCCAGCAGTTTATCGTCAGGGGATCAGGGGGTCACTGAAGCTTTCTTT. As protein: CASSLSSGDQGVTEAFF.

The chain combines TRBV6-2 or TRBV6-3 with TRBJ1-1, with 11 positions matching TRBD1. The germline gives CDR1 MNHEY, CDR2 SVGEGT. The CDR3 length is 15 residues. The V gene end was trimmed by 5 bases and the J gene end by 4 bases; junction bases not matched to a gene: 6. The CDR3 loop is CASSPWTGGTTEAFF. In DNA, the CDR3 is TGTGCCAGCAGTCCCTGGACAGGGGGCACCACTGAAGCTTTCTTT.

This clone was counted once. This chain connects TRBV28 to TRBJ2-7; perhaps TRBD2 as D (5 bases). Germline V gives CDR1 MDHEN, CDR2 SYDVKM. The germline V and J ends were trimmed by 5 bases and 2 bases, with 16 bases remaining between them. The length of the CDR3 is 15 residues. CDR3 amino acids: CASSPPTRGAYEQYF. For the CDR3, the DNA is TGTGCCAGCAGTCCACCGACCCGGGGAGCCTACGAGCAGTACTTC.

This chain joins TRBV11-2 and TRBJ2-2; 8 positions match TRBD1. The CDR3 totals 15 residues. The V segment lost 1 base and the J segment 6 bases; nucleotides outside the gene matches: 4. Germline assignment: CDR1 SGHAT and CDR2 FQNNGV. The CDR3 DNA follows: TGTGCCAGCAGCTTAGGGACAGGGTGGGCCGGGGAGCTGTTTTTT. Translating it yields CASSLGTGWAGELFF.

The chain has TRBV4-1 and TRBJ2-1; D is unclear. This CDR3 contains 15 residues. Germline CDR1 MGHRA, CDR2 YSYEKL. Trimming pared 2 bases from V and 8 bases from J, leaving 16 bases between. DNA for the CDR3: TGCGCCAGCAGCCAACCTCGCGTTGGTCCGTATGAGCAGTTCTTC. Its protein product is CASSQPRVGPYEQFF.

The chain couples TRBV5-1 to TRBJ1-6; 8 bases are shared with TRBD1. The germline V gene encodes CDR1 SGHRS and CDR2 YFSETQ. J gave up 8 bases and V 6 bases, and 10 bases lay outside the gene matches. The CDR3 is made up of 15 amino acids. Written as DNA, the CDR3 is TGCGCCAGCACCCCGACGGGACAGGATTATTCACCCCTCCACTTT. This gives the protein CASTPTGQDYSPLHF.

About this clone itself: This sample also contains other DNA sequences that code for the same CDR3. The CDR3 spells CASSLVGAADTQYF. The CDR3 nucleotides read TGTGCCAGCAGCTTAGTGGGGGCGGCAGATACGCAGTATTTT. This chain uses TRBV5-6 with TRBJ2-3; D is possibly TRBD1 (6 bases). The CDR3 covers 14 residues. Trimming removed 2 bases from V and 4 bases from J, with 11 bases in between. Germline loops: CDR1 SGHDT, CDR2 YYEEEE.

The V and J genes are TRBV6-1 and TRBJ2-1, with D tentatively TRBD1 (5 bases). Trimming pared 2 bases from V and 0 bases from J, leaving 8 bases between. Per the germline V gene, CDR1 is MNHNS and CDR2 is SASEGT. The CDR3 covers 15 residues. CDR3 sequence (DNA): TGTGCCAGCAGTGAACTCCAGGGCTCCTACAATGAGCAGTTCTTC. As protein: CASSELQGSYNEQFF.

The rearrangement joins TRBV10-2 to TRBJ1-1; D possibly corresponds to TRBD1 (5 bases). This CDR3 region has 15 residues. Per the germline V gene, CDR1 is WSHSY and CDR2 is SAAADI. Deletions cut 4 bases from V and 1 base from J, with 13 bases between. CDR3: CASSGRGGRNTEAFF. CDR3 coding DNA: TGCGCCAGCAGTGGTAGGGGAGGACGGAACACTGAAGCTTTCTTT.

The chain combines TRBV19 with TRBJ1-4; D is unresolved. Germline assignment: CDR1 LNHDA and CDR2 SQIVND (reference sequence). Deletions cut 5 bases from V and 7 bases from J, with 5 bases between. The CDR3 contains 11 residues. CDR3 coding DNA: TGTGCCAGTAGTCGAGCTGAAAAACTGTTTTTT. Residues: CASSRAEKLFF.

The rearrangement joins TRBV10-3 to TRBJ1-1; 10 nucleotides agree with TRBD1. Germline-derived CDR1 and CDR2 are ENHRY and SYGVKD. Trimming took 10 bases from V and 1 from J; bases not matched to a gene: 6. The CDR3 covers 14 residues. Here the CDR3 DNA reads TGTGCCACCTCCGGGGACAGGGGGAACACTGAAGCTTTCTTT. Protein product: CATSGDRGNTEAFF.

The V call is TRBV5-1, the J call TRBJ1-2; the D gene is possibly TRBD1 (5 bases). V lost 4 bases to trimming and J lost 7 bases, with 14 bases between them. This CDR3 spans 13 amino acids. Germline V gene data show CDR1 as SGHRS and CDR2 as YFSETQ. CDR3 sequence (DNA): TGCGCCAGCAGCCTACAGGAAGACCTTGGCTACACCTTC. This sequence encodes CASSLQEDLGYTF.

CDR3 region: CASSLVSGTEAFF. CDR3 nucleotides: TGTGCCAGCAGTTTAGTGTCGGGCACTGAAGCTTTCTTT. The rearrangement joins TRBV12-3 or TRBV12-4 to TRBJ1-1; D is undetermined. The CDR3 extends over 13 amino acids. Trimming pared 1 base from V and 4 bases from J, leaving 7 bases between.

In this sample, this clone turned up a few times. The CDR3 region has the DNA TGTGCCAGCAGTTTGGGGGCCAATTCACCCCTCCACTTT. This gives the protein CASSLGANSPLHF. This chain joins TRBV12-3 or TRBV12-4 and TRBJ1-6; maybe TRBD1 (6 bases). This CDR3 has 13 amino acids. V was shortened by 3 bases and J by 7 bases, with 7 bases between the two germline ends.

V and J are TRBV5-4 and TRBJ2-6, with a possible D match to TRBD2 (6 bases). CDR1 SGHNT and CDR2 YYREEE come from the germline V gene (reference sequence). V was pared by 1 base and J by 1 base, with 9 bases between. This CDR3 spans 16 amino acids. The CDR3 loop reads CASSLPGRSGANVLTF. CDR3 nucleotide sequence: TGTGCCAGCAGCTTGCCAGGGAGGTCTGGGGCCAACGTCCTGACTTTC.

The CDR3 DNA reads TGTGCCACCAGCAGAGATCTGACAGGGTGGGAAGCTTTCTTT. It translates to CATSRDLTGWEAFF. The V gene is TRBV15, the J gene TRBJ1-1; the match to TRBD1 covers 7 bases. After removal of 0 bases from V and 8 bases from J, the junction contained 6 bases not matched to a gene. The CDR3 totals 14 residues. From germline, CDR1 is LNHNV and CDR2 YYDKDF (reference sequence).

The chain couples TRBV5-6 to TRBJ2-1, with 7 nucleotides matching TRBD2. The CDR3 covers 14 residues. Germline V gene lookup returns CDR1 SGHDT and CDR2 YYEEEE. V trimming: 2 bases; J trimming: 4 bases; junction bases outside the gene matches: 3. The CDR3: CASSLLATYNEQFF. The CDR3 DNA is TGTGCCAGCAGCTTACTAGCGACTTACAATGAGCAGTTCTTC. Filled out from reference TRBV5-6 and TRBJ2-1, the complete variable domain reads DAGVTQSPTHLIKTRGQQVTLRCSPKSGHDTVSWYQQALGQGPQFIFQYYEEEERQRGNFPDRFSGHQFPNYSSELNVNALLLGDSALYLCASSLLATYNEQFFGPGTRLTVL.

This chain links TRBV19 with TRBJ1-1; a weak D match, TRBD1 (6 bases). This CDR3 spans 13 amino acids. The V end lost 7 bases, the J end lost 0 bases, and 9 bases lay between the germline ends. Germline values: CDR1 LNHDA, CDR2 SQIVND (reference sequence). Written as DNA, the CDR3 is TGTGCCAGTAACAGGGACATGAACACTGAAGCTTTCTTT. The encoded protein is CASNRDMNTEAFF.

V is TRBV9 and J is TRBJ2-5; D is perhaps TRBD1 (5 bases). The length of the CDR3 is 14 residues. CDR1 is SGDLS, CDR2 YYNGEE, per germline. Trimming left V 0 bases short and J 2 bases short, with 8 bases between. CDR3 sequence: CASSVGWTQETQYF. CDR3 DNA: TGTGCCAGCAGCGTAGGGTGGACACAAGAGACCCAGTACTTC. Full variable domain (remainder filled in from reference TRBV9 and TRBJ2-5): DSGVTQTPKHLITATGQRVTLRCSPRSGDLSVYWYQQSLDQGLQFLIQYYNGEERAKGNILERFSAQQFPDLHSELNLSSLELGDSALYFCASSVGWTQETQYFGPGTRLLVL.